This entry describes one T cell receptor beta chain. V shed 3 bases, J shed 0 bases, and the junction held 3 bases outside the gene matches. This CDR3 has 15 amino acids. Germline V gene lookup returns CDR1 SGHDT and CDR2 YYEEEE. Measured with immunoSEQ multiplex PCR; TCRdb has only the in-frame clones, and not every one. Of some 760,000 clones listed, 80% to 90% are singletons. The entry originates in a study of shared T cell receptors in the human thymus. This sample also appeared in a second study, on human thymus T cells. This second study says: The people who donated were healthy Finnish babies having corrective surgery for congenital heart defects.

The sample was thymocytes. The chain links TRBV5-6 to TRBJ1-5; 7 bases are a match to TRBD1. This receptor was obtained from a girl younger than two with a congenital heart defect. CDR3 nucleotide sequence: TGTGCCAGCAGCTCGGGACAGAATAGCAATCAGCCCCAGCATTTT. Translation gives CASSSGQNSNQPQHF.